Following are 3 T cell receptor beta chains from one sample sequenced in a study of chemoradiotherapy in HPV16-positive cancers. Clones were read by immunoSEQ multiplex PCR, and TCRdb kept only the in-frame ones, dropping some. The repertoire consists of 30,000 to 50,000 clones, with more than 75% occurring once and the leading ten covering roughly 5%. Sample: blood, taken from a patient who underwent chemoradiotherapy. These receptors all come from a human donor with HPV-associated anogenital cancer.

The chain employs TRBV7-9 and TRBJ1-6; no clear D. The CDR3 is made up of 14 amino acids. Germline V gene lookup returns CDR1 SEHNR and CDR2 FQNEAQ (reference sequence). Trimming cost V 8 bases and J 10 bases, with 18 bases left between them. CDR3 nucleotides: TGTGCCAGCGGCGGACCGTCCGCTGGGTCACCCCTCCACTTT. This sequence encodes CASGGPSAGSPLHF.

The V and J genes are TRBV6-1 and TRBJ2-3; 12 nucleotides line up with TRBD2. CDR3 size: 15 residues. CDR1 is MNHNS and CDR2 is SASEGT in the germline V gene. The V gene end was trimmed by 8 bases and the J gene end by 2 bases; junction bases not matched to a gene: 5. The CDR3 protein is CASRTSGAITDTQYF. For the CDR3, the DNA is TGTGCCAGCCGGACTAGCGGGGCTATCACAGATACGCAGTATTTT.

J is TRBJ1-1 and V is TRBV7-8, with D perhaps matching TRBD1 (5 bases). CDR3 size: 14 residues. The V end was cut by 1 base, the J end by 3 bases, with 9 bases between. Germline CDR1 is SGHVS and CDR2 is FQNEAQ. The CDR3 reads CASSLVDTYTEAFF. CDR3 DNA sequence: TGTGCCAGCAGCTTAGTGGACACATACACTGAAGCTTTCTTT.